A single sample is the source of the 10 T cell receptor beta chains below, sequenced in a study of neurological immune-mediated disorders. TCRdb reprocessed the 5' RACE reads via MiXCR and lists one record per CDR3 protein. The table lists about 29,000 distinct CDR3 sequences, roughly an eighth of them singletons. The material sequenced was PBMCs. The receptor set was obtained from a woman aged 55 to 70 in good health.

This clonotype appeared many times. J is TRBJ2-1 and V is TRBV7-2, with D perhaps being TRBD1 or TRBD2 (7 bases each). There are 13 residues in the CDR3. V lost 5 bases to trimming and J lost 10 bases, with 15 bases between them. Per germline, CDR1 SGHTA and CDR2 FQGNSA. CDR3 region: CASSPQGGVEQFF. DNA of the CDR3: TGTGCCAGCAGCCCTCAGGGGGGGGTGGAGCAGTTCTTC.

This clonotype was seen many times. The V gene is TRBV7-9, the J gene TRBJ2-5; a possible D gene is TRBD2 (7 bases). Trimming shortened V by 3 bases and J by 3 bases, and 17 bases separated the two germline ends. Germline CDR1 is SEHNR and CDR2 is FQNEAQ (reference sequence). The CDR3 runs to 16 residues. This CDR3 is CASSFPPGRGKETQYF. The CDR3 DNA follows: TGTGCCAGCAGCTTTCCCCCGGGGAGGGGGAAAGAGACCCAGTACTTC.

The sample holds many counts of this clonotype. This chain connects TRBV5-1 to TRBJ2-5; tentatively, D is TRBD2 (6 bases). The CDR3 loop spans 13 amino acids. Germline V gene lookup returns CDR1 SGHRS and CDR2 YFSETQ. Trimming left V 6 bases short and J 5 bases short, with 14 bases between. CDR3 sequence: CASTRGDSETQYF. For the CDR3, the DNA is TGCGCCAGCACCCGAGGGGACTCCGAGACCCAGTACTTC.

This clonotype was seen ten or more times. The rearrangement uses TRBV5-1 and TRBJ2-5; D gene uncertain. CDR3 length: 14 amino acids. The germline V gene has CDR1 SGHRS and CDR2 YFSETQ. The V end lost 4 bases, the J end lost 5 bases, and 15 bases lay between the germline ends. Here the CDR3 DNA reads TGCGCCAGCAGCCCCCCTGTGGGGTCGGAGACCCAGTACTTC. This translates into CASSPPVGSETQYF.

In this sample, this clonotype turned up a few times. The J gene is TRBJ1-5, the V gene TRBV20-1, with a weak D call TRBD1 (5 bases). The CDR3 has 14 amino acids. Germline V lookup: CDR1 DFQATT, CDR2 SNEGSKA (reference sequence). V dropped 1 base and J dropped 2 bases, with 9 bases sitting between them. CDR3 coding DNA: TGCAGTGCTAGAGCGGGGACGGGCAATCAGCCCCAGCATTTT. Translation gives CSARAGTGNQPQHF.

This clonotype was detected ten times or more. V gene TRBV5-1 combines with J gene TRBJ2-7, with TRBD1 identical over 7 bases. The CDR3 extends over 14 amino acids. From germline, CDR1 is SGHRS and CDR2 YFSETQ. V lost 5 bases, J lost 2 bases, and 7 bases stayed unmatched. The CDR3 DNA is TGCGCCAGCAGTTCCGACAGGGACCCCTACGAGCAGTACTTC. As protein: CASSSDRDPYEQYF.

The table lists this clonotype with many counts. The chain recombines TRBV7-9 with TRBJ1-1; perhaps TRBD1 as D (5 bases). The CDR3 runs to 15 residues. Germline-derived CDR1 and CDR2 are SEHNR and FQNEAQ (reference sequence). Between the trimmed V and J ends, which lost 5 bases and 5 bases, there was a span of 18 bases. In DNA form, the CDR3 reads TGTGCCAGCAGCCCCAGTGGGGCGCCTAGGACTGAAGCTTTCTTT. This encodes CASSPSGAPRTEAFF.

In its sample, this clonotype was seen many times. J is TRBJ2-1 and V is TRBV5-1; D may be TRBD2 (6 bases). Germline values: CDR1 SGHRS, CDR2 YFSETQ. The CDR3 loop spans 15 amino acids. Trimming took off 0 bases at V and 6 bases at J, with 13 bases between the two ends. The chain's CDR3 is CASSLGWGDPNEQFF. The DNA of the CDR3 is TGCGCCAGCAGCTTGGGATGGGGGGACCCCAATGAGCAGTTCTTC.

Comments on this clonotype: This sequence may be a read error, since a much larger clone differs from it by one base. The chain joins TRBV7-9 to TRBJ1-6; 12 nucleotides agree with TRBD1. CDR3 size: 15 residues. Looked up from germline, CDR1 is SEHNR and CDR2 is FQNEAQ (reference sequence). After removal of 6 bases from V and 9 bases from J, the junction contained 6 bases not matched to a gene. This CDR3 is CASSPGDRGRSPLHF. For the CDR3, the DNA is TGTGCCAGCAGTCCAGGGGACAGGGGGCGTTCACCCCTCCACTTT.

There are many counts of this clonotype. The gene calls are TRBV7-7 and TRBJ1-2; TRBD1 agrees at 8 bases. J lost 5 bases, V lost 1 base, and 9 bases had no gene match. CDR1 SSHAT and CDR2 FNYEAQ come from the germline V gene (reference sequence). This CDR3 comprises 16 residues. CDR3 residues: CASSLELPTGDYGYTF. CDR3 DNA sequence: TGTGCCAGCAGCTTAGAATTACCGACAGGGGATTATGGCTACACCTTC.